These 10 T cell receptor beta chains were all obtained from the same sample, sequenced in a study of T cell repertoires in cytomegalovirus infection. TCRdb analysed the reads with MiXCR anew, one entry per CDR3 protein. The sample shows under 800,000 distinct CDR3 sequences, 20% to 30% of them seen only once. Sample: CD8+ T cells from PBMCs. These receptors all come from a human donor in good health (CMV status not recorded). Some clones in this sample may be carry-over from other donors' samples.

The chain combines TRBV28 with TRBJ1-1; 10 nucleotides match TRBD1. V shed 5 bases, J shed 1 base, and the junction held 7 bases outside the gene matches. The CDR3 has 16 amino acids. The germline V gene has CDR1 MDHEN and CDR2 SYDVKM. In nucleotides, the CDR3 is TGTGCCAGCAGTAGGGACAGGGGCACAAGGAACACTGAAGCTTTCTTT. The encoded protein is CASSRDRGTRNTEAFF.

This clonotype was observed many times. V and J are TRBV7-6 and TRBJ1-5, with D uncertain. V dropped 5 bases and J dropped 9 bases, with 14 bases sitting between them. The CDR3 sequence is 13 residues long. CDR1 and CDR2 from the germline V gene are SGHVS and FNYEAQ. DNA for the CDR3: TGTGCCAGCAGCCTAAAACATCCCCGGCCCCAGCATTTT. Amino acids: CASSLKHPRPQHF. Combining the CDR3 with reference TRBV7-6 and TRBJ1-5 gives the whole variable domain GAGVSQSPRYKVTKRGQDVALRCDPISGHVSLYWYRQALGQGPEFLTYFNYEAQQDKSGLPNDRFSAERPEGSISTLTIQRTEQRDSAMYRCASSLKHPRPQHFGDGTRLSIL.

This clonotype was seen at least ten times. The V gene is TRBV12-3 or TRBV12-4, the J gene TRBJ2-1; a possible D gene is TRBD2 (5 bases). The V gene lost 7 bases and the J gene lost 8 bases, with 36 bases spanning the gap. The CDR3 has 20 amino acids. The CDR3 region has the DNA TGTGCCAGCAACCGCGCGACGGGAAGGAACGGGATCGGAATTGAGGATGAGCAGTTCTTC. Translating it yields CASNRATGRNGIGIEDEQFF.

This clonotype came up many times. The rearrangement uses TRBV19 and TRBJ2-2; a weak D match, TRBD2 (7 bases). The CDR3 spans 14 residues. Germline V gene data show CDR1 as LNHDA and CDR2 as SQIVND (reference sequence). With 7 bases removed from V and 5 bases from J, the gap between germline ends came to 14 bases. DNA of the CDR3: TGTGCCAGTAATACGGGGGGCTGGACCGGGGAGCTGTTTTTT. Its translation is CASNTGGWTGELFF.

The table lists this clonotype with many counts. CDR3 DNA: TGTGCCAGCAGTTACCGCGACAGAGTAGGTCAGCCCCAGCATTTT. Protein product: CASSYRDRVGQPQHF. V gene TRBV6-6 combines with J gene TRBJ1-5, with D possibly being TRBD1 (5 bases). Trimming stripped 2 bases from V and 6 bases from J, with 14 bases between. This CDR3 comprises 15 residues. CDR1 MNHNY and CDR2 SVGAGI come from the germline V gene (reference sequence).

The V gene is TRBV2, the J gene TRBJ2-2; TRBD2 might be the D (6 bases). V dropped 7 bases and J dropped 8 bases, with 17 bases sitting between them. CDR1 is SNHLY and CDR2 is FYNNEI in the germline V gene. The CDR3 totals 14 residues. CDR3 region: CASIPPGVGGELFF. CDR3 nucleotides: TGTGCCAGCATCCCTCCGGGGGTCGGGGGGGAGCTGTTTTTT.

The CDR3 is CASSPAGDLFQPQHF. CDR3 bases: TGTGCCAGCAGCCCCGCGGGGGATCTCTTTCAGCCCCAGCATTTT. The rearrangement links TRBV5-6 to TRBJ1-5; tentatively, D is TRBD1 (5 bases). CDR1 and CDR2 (germline): SGHDT, YYEEEE. V was clipped by 4 bases and J by 6 bases, with 17 bases between them. The CDR3 has 15 residues.

This clonotype was counted between two and nine times. This chain joins TRBV10-2 and TRBJ1-5; 9 positions agree with TRBD1. Unmatched junction bases numbered 10, after V lost 10 bases and J lost 0 bases. There are 16 residues in the CDR3. Per the germline V gene, CDR1 is WSHSY and CDR2 is SAAADI. CDR3 loop: CATWDRVENSNQPQHF. CDR3 sequence (DNA): TGCGCCACCTGGGACAGGGTGGAAAATAGCAATCAGCCCCAGCATTTT.

This clonotype has more than one count but fewer than ten. This CDR3 reads CSVASGDYGYTF. The DNA for the CDR3 is TGCAGCGTTGCTTCAGGGGACTATGGCTACACCTTC. The genes are TRBV29-1 and TRBJ1-2, with D perhaps matching TRBD1 (6 bases). The CDR3 loop spans 12 amino acids. The germline gives CDR1 SQVTM, CDR2 ANQGSEA. Trimming shortened V by 4 bases and J by 3 bases, and 9 bases separated the two germline ends. Supplemented by reference TRBV29-1 and TRBJ1-2, the full variable domain reads SAVISQKPSRDICQRGTSLTIQCQVDSQVTMMFWYRQQPGQSLTLIATANQGSEATYESGFVIDKFPISRPNLTFSTLTVSNMSPEDSSIYLCSVASGDYGYTFGSGTRLTVV.

J is TRBJ2-7 and V is TRBV6-5; a weak D match, TRBD2 (6 bases). The germline gives CDR1 MNHEY, CDR2 SVGAGI. The CDR3 runs 14 residues. V lost 2 bases and J lost 6, with 14 bases in between. The CDR3 DNA reads as TGTGCCAGCAGTTACAAGAGGGTGGGGGGCGAGCAGTACTTC. Translation gives CASSYKRVGGEQYF.